These T cell receptor beta chains were read from a single sample in a study of shared clonotypes between healthy human individuals. Only in-frame clones appear in the TCRdb table, and some are missing; sequencing was by immunoSEQ multiplex PCR. This sample has about 690,000 clones, with roughly 87% found just once. Material: memory CD8+ T cells from PBMCs. These receptors were collected from a man between 18 and 29 years old in good health. Some clones in this sample may be carry-over from other donors' samples. Each CDR3 is given with its conserved first and last residue. A D gene is named only where the DNA matches it firmly. Size tells how often a clone was seen (once, few, many) or the class of an expanded clone, and some rows leave it out.

TGCGCCAGCAGCCAAGTTTTCCAGGGGGATCAGCCCCAGCATTTT | CASSQVFQGDQPQHF | TRBV4-1 | few | TRBD1 | TRBJ1-5
TGTGCCATCAGTGGGACGAACTACAATGAGCAGTTCTTC | CAISGTNYNEQFF | TRBV10-3 | once | NA | TRBJ2-1
TGTGCCAGTAGTATAGATGGGGAAACTGAAGCTTTCTTT | CASSIDGETEAFF | TRBV19 | NA | NA | TRBJ1-1
TGTGCCAGCAGCTTAACAGATCCCAATGAGCAGTTCTTC | CASSLTDPNEQFF | TRBV7-9 | NA | NA | TRBJ2-1
TGTGCCAGCAGTTCAAAATTAGGGGTTTTAAACACTGAAGCTTTCTTT | CASSSKLGVLNTEAFF | TRBV28 | once | NA | TRBJ1-1
TGCGCCAGCAGCTTGGTTACAGGGGGCGCGGATGAAAAACTGTTTTTT | CASSLVTGGADEKLFF | TRBV5-1 | once | TRBD1 | TRBJ1-4
TGCGCCAGCAGCCAAGGTATAGGGCGGGCCACCTTCTACGAGCAGTACTTC | CASSQGIGRATFYEQYF | TRBV4-1 | NA | NA | TRBJ2-7
TGTGCCAGCAGTTACGGACTAGTCGACCTCTACAATGAGCAGTTCTTC | CASSYGLVDLYNEQFF | TRBV6-5 | NA | TRBD2 | TRBJ2-1
TGCGCCAGCAGCCAAGATCAGGGGGGAATACGCCACAATGAGCAGTTCTTC | CASSQDQGGIRHNEQFF | TRBV4-3 | NA | NA | TRBJ2-1
TGTGCCAGCAGCTTCTTCCACCGCCAGCGGAACCAAGAGACCCAGTACTTC | CASSFFHRQRNQETQYF | TRBV11-2 | NA | NA | TRBJ2-5
TGTGCCAGCAGCTTAGTCGACAACCCCTATGGCTACACCTTC | CASSLVDNPYGYTF | TRBV7-9 | once | NA | TRBJ1-2
TGTGCCAGCAGAAACCCCGCTAGCTCCTACGAGCAGTACTTC | CASRNPASSYEQYF | TRBV7-2 | NA | NA | TRBJ2-7
TGTGCCACCAGCAGATCCGGGAGCTCCTACGAGCAGTACTTC | CATSRSGSSYEQYF | TRBV15 | NA | NA | TRBJ2-7
TGTGCCAGCACCCCAGCAGCGGGAGAGTGGGGCAATGAGCAGTTCTTC | CASTPAAGEWGNEQFF | TRBV27 | NA | TRBD2 | TRBJ2-1
TGTGCCAGCAGTGAAGGACGGGGGTATCAGCCCCAGCATTTT | CASSEGRGYQPQHF | TRBV6-1 | NA | NA | TRBJ1-5
TGTGCCAGCAGTTTATCGAGGGCGGGCGCGTCCTACGAGCAGTACTTC | CASSLSRAGASYEQYF | TRBV27 | NA | NA | TRBJ2-7
TGTGCCAGCAGTCCGGACAGGGCCAGCACTGAAGCTTTCTTT | CASSPDRASTEAFF | TRBV27 | NA | TRBD1 | TRBJ1-1
TGTGCCAGCAGCTCCACGTTGATACGGGACTCTAAAGGAGATGAGCAGTTCTTC | CASSSTLIRDSKGDEQFF | TRBV7-8 | NA | NA | TRBJ2-1
TGTGCCAGCACCCCGGGCGGTCTCTCCTACGAGCAGTACTTC | CASTPGGLSYEQYF | TRBV9 | NA | NA | TRBJ2-7
TGCGCCACCCCCCCGGTAACCATATATTTT | CATPPVTIYF | TRBV5-1 | few | NA | TRBJ1-3
TGTGCCAGCAGTTTATCCCCTAGCACAGATACGCAGTATTTT | CASSLSPSTDTQYF | TRBV28 | NA | NA | TRBJ2-3
TGTGCCACGGAGATTAGCTCCTACAATGAGCAGTTCTTC | CATEISSYNEQFF | TRBV7-9 | NA | NA | TRBJ2-1
TGTGCCTGGAGTGACAGGGGCCTCTCCTACGAGCAGTACTTC | CAWSDRGLSYEQYF | TRBV30 | NA | TRBD1 | TRBJ2-7
TGTGCCAGTAGTGACACACTAGCGGGAGGGCCCTACGAGCAGTACTTC | CASSDTLAGGPYEQYF | TRBV19 | once | TRBD2 | TRBJ2-7
TGTGCCAGCAGTTATGGGGAACGGGGGTCATACGAGCAGTACTTC | CASSYGERGSYEQYF | TRBV28 | once | NA | TRBJ2-7
TGTGCCAGCAGACAGGGGGTCTTTGGAAACACCATATATTTT | CASRQGVFGNTIYF | TRBV27 | NA | TRBD1 | TRBJ1-3
TGTGCCAGCAGCTTAGTAGGTGTCAAAAACTCCTACGAGCAGTACTTC | CASSLVGVKNSYEQYF | TRBV11-2 | NA | NA | TRBJ2-7
TGTGCCAGCAGCTTAGTCGGCCGGACCCAAGCCAAAAACATTCAGTACTTC | CASSLVGRTQAKNIQYF | TRBV11-2 | NA | NA | TRBJ2-4
TGCGCCAGCGGGGTACAACAGGGAACCTACAATGAGCAGTTCTTC | CASGVQQGTYNEQFF | TRBV5-1 | NA | NA | TRBJ2-1
TGTGCCAGCAGTCACTACGGACAGAGCCAAGAGACCCAGTACTTC | CASSHYGQSQETQYF | TRBV6-5 | once | NA | TRBJ2-5
TGTGCCAGCTCACCACTTCGAACCGGACGGGGGGACATTCAGTACTTC | CASSPLRTGRGDIQYF | TRBV18 | once | TRBD2 | TRBJ2-4
TGTGCCAGCAGCTTAGCCCCAGGATTAGGGCCCGAAGCTTTCTTT | CASSLAPGLGPEAFF | TRBV7-9 | NA | NA | TRBJ1-1
TGCAGCGTTGAAGAACCCACCGGAGAGAGGGATTATACAGATACGCAGTATTTT | CSVEEPTGERDYTDTQYF | TRBV29-1 | NA | NA | TRBJ2-3
TGTGCCAGCAGCTTAGTGAAGGGAAGCAGCACTGAAGCTTTCTTT | CASSLVKGSSTEAFF | TRBV7-8 | NA | NA | TRBJ1-1
TGTGCCAGCGAAACCGGACAGGCGAGCAATCAGCCCCAGCATTTT | CASETGQASNQPQHF | TRBV5-8 | NA | TRBD1 | TRBJ1-5